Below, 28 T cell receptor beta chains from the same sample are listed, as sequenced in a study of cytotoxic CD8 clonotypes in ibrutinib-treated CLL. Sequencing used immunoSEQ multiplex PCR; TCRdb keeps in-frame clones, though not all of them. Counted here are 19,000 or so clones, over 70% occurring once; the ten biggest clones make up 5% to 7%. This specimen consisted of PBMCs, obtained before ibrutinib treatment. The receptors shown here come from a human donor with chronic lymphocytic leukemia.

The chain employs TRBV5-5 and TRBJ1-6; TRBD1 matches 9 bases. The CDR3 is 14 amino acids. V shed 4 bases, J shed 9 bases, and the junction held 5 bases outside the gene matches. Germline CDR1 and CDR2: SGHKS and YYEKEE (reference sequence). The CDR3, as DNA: TGTGCCAGCAGCCCCCGGGACAGGGTTTCACCCCTCCACTTT. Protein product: CASSPRDRVSPLHF.

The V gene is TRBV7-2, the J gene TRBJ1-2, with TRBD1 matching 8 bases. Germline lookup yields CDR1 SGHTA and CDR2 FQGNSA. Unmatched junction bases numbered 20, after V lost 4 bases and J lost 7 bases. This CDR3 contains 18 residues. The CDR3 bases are TGTGCCAGCAGCTCCCTATTCCCGAAAGACAGGGGCTATCGTGGCTACACCTTC. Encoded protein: CASSSLFPKDRGYRGYTF.

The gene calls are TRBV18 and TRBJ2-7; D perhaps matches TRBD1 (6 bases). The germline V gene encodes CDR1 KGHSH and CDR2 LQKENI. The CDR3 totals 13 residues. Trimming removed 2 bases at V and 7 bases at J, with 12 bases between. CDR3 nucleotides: TGTGCCAGCTCACCAGAGACAGGCAGGGAGCAGTACTTC. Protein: CASSPETGREQYF.

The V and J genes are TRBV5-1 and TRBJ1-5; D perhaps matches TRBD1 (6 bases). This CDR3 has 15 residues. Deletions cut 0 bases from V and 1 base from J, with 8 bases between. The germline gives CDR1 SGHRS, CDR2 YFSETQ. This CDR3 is CASSLAGESNQPQHF. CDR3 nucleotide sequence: TGCGCCAGCAGCTTGGCAGGGGAGAGCAATCAGCCCCAGCATTTT. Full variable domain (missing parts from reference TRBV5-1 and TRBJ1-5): KAGVTQTPRYLIKTRGQQVTLSCSPISGHRSVSWYQQTPGQGLQFLFEYFSETQRNKGNFPGRFSGRQFSNSRSEMNVSTLELGDSALYLCASSLAGESNQPQHFGDGTRLSIL.

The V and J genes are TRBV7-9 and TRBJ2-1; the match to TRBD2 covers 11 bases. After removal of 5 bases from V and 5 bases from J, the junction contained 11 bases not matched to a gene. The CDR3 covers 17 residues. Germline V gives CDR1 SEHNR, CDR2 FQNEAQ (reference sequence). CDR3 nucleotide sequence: TGTGCCAGCAGCCAACCGTTACTAGCGGGGGAAAACAATGAGCAGTTCTTC. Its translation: CASSQPLLAGENNEQFF.

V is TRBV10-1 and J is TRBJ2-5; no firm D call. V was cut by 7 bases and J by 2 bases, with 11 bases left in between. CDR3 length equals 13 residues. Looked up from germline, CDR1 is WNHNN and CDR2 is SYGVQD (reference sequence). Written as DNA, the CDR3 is TGCGCCAGCAACGCCAGTCCGCAAGAGACCCAGTACTTC. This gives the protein CASNASPQETQYF.

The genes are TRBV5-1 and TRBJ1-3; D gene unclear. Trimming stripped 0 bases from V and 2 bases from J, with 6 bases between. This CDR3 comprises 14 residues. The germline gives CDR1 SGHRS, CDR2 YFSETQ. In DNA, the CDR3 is TGCGCCAGCAGCTTGGTCGGGACTGGAAACACCATATATTTT. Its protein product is CASSLVGTGNTIYF.

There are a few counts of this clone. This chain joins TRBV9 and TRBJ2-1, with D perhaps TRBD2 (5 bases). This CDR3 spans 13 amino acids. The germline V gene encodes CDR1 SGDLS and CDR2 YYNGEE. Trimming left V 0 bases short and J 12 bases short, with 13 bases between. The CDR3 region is CASSVAGGAGQFF. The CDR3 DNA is TGTGCCAGCAGCGTAGCTGGAGGTGCGGGGCAGTTCTTC.

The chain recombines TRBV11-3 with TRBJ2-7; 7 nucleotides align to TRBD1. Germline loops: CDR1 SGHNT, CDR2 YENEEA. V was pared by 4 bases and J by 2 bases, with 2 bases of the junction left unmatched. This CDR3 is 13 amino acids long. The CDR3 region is CASSSGQTYEQYF. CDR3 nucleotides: TGTGCCAGCAGCTCGGGACAGACCTACGAGCAGTACTTC.

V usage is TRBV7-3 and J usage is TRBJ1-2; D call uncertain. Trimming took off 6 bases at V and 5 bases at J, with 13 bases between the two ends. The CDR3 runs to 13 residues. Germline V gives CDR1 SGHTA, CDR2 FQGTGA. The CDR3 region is CASSPGSLYGYTF. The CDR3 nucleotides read TGTGCCAGCAGTCCCGGGTCCCTATATGGCTACACCTTC.

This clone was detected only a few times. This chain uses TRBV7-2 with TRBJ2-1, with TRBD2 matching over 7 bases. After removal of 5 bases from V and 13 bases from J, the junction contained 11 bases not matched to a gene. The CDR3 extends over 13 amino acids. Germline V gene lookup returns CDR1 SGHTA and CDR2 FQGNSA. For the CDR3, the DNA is TGTGCCAGCAGCATCACAGGCGGGGGAGAACAGTTCTTC. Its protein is CASSITGGGEQFF.

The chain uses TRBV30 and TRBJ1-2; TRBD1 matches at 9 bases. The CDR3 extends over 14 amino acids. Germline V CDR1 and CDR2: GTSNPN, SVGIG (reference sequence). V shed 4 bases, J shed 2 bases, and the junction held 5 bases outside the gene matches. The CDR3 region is CAWIPDRGNYGYTF. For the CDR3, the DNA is TGTGCCTGGATTCCCGACAGGGGGAACTATGGCTACACCTTC.

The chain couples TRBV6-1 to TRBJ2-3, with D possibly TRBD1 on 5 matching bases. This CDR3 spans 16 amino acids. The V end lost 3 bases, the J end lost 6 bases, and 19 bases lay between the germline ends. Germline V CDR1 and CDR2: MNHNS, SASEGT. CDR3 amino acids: CASSENPTVPEDTQYF. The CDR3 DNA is TGTGCCAGCAGTGAGAACCCGACAGTGCCTGAGGATACGCAGTATTTT.

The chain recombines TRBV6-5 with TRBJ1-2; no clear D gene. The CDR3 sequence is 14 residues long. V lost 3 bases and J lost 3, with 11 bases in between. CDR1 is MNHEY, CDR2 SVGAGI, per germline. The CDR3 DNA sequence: TGTGCCAGCAGTTATAGAGGTGTTCACTATGGCTACACCTTC. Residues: CASSYRGVHYGYTF.

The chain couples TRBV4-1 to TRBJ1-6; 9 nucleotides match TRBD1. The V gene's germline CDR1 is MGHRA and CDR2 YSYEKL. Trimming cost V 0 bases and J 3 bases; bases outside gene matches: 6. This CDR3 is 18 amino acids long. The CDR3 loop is CASSQDWDRADYNSPLHF. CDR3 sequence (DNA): TGCGCCAGCAGCCAAGATTGGGACAGGGCCGACTATAATTCACCCCTCCACTTT.

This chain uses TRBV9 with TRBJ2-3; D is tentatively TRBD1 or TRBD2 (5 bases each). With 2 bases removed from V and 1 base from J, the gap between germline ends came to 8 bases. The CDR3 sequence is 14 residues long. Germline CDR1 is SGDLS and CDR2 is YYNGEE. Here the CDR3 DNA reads TGTGCCAGCAGCGTCCGGGACCGCACAGATACGCAGTATTTT. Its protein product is CASSVRDRTDTQYF.

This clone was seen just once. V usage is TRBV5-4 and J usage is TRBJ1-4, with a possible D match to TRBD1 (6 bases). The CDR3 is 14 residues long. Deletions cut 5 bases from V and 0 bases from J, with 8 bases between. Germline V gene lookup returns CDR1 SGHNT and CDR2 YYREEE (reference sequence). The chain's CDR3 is CASSPGATNEKLFF. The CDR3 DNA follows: TGTGCCAGCAGTCCAGGGGCAACTAATGAAAAACTGTTTTTT.

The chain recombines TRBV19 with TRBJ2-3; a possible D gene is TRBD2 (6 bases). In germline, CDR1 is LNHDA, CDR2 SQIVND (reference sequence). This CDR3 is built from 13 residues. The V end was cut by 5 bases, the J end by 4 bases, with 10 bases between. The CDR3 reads CASSGLASDTQYF. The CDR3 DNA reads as TGTGCCAGTAGTGGGCTAGCGTCAGATACGCAGTATTTT.

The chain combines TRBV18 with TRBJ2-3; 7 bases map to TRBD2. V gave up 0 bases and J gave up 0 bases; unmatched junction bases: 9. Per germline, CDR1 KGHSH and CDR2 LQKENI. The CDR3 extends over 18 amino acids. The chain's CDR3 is CASSPPSGRLYSTDTQYF. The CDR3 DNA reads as TGTGCCAGCTCACCACCTAGCGGGCGCCTTTATAGCACAGATACGCAGTATTTT.

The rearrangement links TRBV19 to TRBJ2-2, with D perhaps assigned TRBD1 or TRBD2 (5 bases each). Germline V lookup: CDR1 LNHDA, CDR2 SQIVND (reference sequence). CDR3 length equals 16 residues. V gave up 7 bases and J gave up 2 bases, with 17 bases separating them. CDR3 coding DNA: TGTGCCAGTAAATCGGGGCAGGTTGGAAACACCGGGGAGCTGTTTTTT. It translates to CASKSGQVGNTGELFF. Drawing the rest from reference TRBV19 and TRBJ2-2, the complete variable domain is DGGITQSPKYLFRKEGQNVTLSCEQNLNHDAMYWYRQDPGQGLRLIYYSQIVNDFQKGDIAEGYSVSREKKESFPLTVTSAQKNPTAFYLCASKSGQVGNTGELFFGEGSRLTVL.

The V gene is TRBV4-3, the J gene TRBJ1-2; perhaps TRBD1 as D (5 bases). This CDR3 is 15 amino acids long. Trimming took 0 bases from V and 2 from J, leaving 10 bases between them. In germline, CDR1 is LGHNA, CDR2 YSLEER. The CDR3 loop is CASSQELAGNYGYTF. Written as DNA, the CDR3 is TGCGCCAGCAGCCAAGAGCTAGCAGGGAACTATGGCTACACCTTC.

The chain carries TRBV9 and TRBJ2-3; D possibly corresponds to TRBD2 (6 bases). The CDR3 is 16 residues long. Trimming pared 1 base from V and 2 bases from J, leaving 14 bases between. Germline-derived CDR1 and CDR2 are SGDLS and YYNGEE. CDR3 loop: CASSVRGLRYTDTQYF. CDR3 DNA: TGTGCCAGCAGCGTAAGGGGACTGCGATACACAGATACGCAGTATTTT.

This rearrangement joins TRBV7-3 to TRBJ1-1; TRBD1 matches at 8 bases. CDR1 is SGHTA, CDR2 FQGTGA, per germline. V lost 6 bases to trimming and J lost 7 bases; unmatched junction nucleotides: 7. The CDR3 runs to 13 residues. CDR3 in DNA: TGTGCCAGCAGTCGCATCACAGGGGGTGAAGCTTTCTTT. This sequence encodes CASSRITGGEAFF. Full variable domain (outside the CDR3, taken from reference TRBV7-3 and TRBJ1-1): GAGVSQTPSNKVTEKGKYVELRCDPISGHTALYWYRQSLGQGPEFLIYFQGTGAADDSGLPNDRFFAVRPEGSVSTLKIQRTERGDSAVYLCASSRITGGEAFFGQGTRLTVV.

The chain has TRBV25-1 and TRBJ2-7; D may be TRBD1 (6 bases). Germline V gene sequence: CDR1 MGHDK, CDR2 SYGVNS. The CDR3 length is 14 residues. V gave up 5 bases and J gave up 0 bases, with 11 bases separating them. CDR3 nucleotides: TGTGCCAGCAGTCGGACAGACCTCTCCTACGAGCAGTACTTC. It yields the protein CASSRTDLSYEQYF.

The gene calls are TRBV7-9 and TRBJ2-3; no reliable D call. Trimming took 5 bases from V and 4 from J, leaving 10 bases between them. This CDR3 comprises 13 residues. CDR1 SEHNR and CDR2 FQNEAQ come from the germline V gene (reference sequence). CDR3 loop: CASSEDLSDTQYF. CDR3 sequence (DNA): TGTGCCAGCAGCGAGGATCTGTCAGATACGCAGTATTTT.

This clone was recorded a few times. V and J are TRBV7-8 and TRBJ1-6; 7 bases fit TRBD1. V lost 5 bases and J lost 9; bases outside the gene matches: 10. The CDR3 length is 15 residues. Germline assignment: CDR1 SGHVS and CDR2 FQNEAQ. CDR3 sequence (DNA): TGTGCCAGCAGCATAACGACAGGGACAACTTCACCCCTCCACTTT. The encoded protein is CASSITTGTTSPLHF.

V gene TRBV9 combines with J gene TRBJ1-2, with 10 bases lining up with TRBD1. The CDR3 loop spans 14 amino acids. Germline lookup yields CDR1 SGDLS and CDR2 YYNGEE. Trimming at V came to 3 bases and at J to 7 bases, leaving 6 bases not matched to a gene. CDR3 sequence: CASSGRQGARGYTF. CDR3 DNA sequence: TGTGCCAGCAGCGGACGACAGGGGGCGCGTGGCTACACCTTC.

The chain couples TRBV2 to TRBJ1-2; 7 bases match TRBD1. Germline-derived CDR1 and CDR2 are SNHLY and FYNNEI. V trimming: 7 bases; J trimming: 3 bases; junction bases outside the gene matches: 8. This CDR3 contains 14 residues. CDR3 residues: CASTRQGGHYGYTF. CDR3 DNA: TGTGCCAGCACGAGACAGGGTGGCCACTATGGCTACACCTTC. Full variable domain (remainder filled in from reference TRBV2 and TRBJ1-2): EPEVTQTPSHQVTQMGQEVILRCVPISNHLYFYWYRQILGQKVEFLVSFYNNEISEKSEIFDDQFSVERPDGSNFTLKIRSTKLEDSAMYFCASTRQGGHYGYTFGSGTRLTVV.